Below are 17 T cell receptor beta chains sequenced from a single sample in a study of T cell responses to AZD1222 COVID-19 vaccine. Data came from immunoSEQ multiplex PCR; TCRdb stores just in-frame clones and leaves some out. Found here are fewer than 85,000 clones, roughly 85% of them singletons; the top ten hold approximately 1.3%. The sample here was peripheral blood, taken 28 days after the second AZD1222 dose. The source of these receptors is an adult who received the AZD1222 COVID-19 vaccine.

The chain employs TRBV10-3 and TRBJ1-4; D is perhaps TRBD1 (6 bases). Germline V gene lookup returns CDR1 ENHRY and CDR2 SYGVKD. The CDR3 covers 15 residues. V dropped 9 bases and J dropped 5 bases, with 19 bases sitting between them. In DNA form, the CDR3 reads TGTGCCATTTCTGATGGAAGGACAGCAAATGAAAAACTGTTTTTT. Protein sequence: CAISDGRTANEKLFF.

The chain recombines TRBV7-2 with TRBJ1-5, with D possibly being TRBD1 (5 bases). The CDR3 is 13 residues long. Looked up from germline, CDR1 is SGHTA and CDR2 is FQGNSA. V dropped 5 bases and J dropped 5 bases, with 10 bases sitting between them. CDR3 DNA sequence: TGTGCCAGCAGCACAGGCAGTCATCAGCCCCAGCATTTT. Translated, it gives CASSTGSHQPQHF.

This chain joins TRBV6-6 and TRBJ2-7; perhaps TRBD1 as D (6 bases). This CDR3 has 15 residues. CDR1 and CDR2 (germline): MNHNY, SVGAGI (reference sequence). Trimming removed 5 bases from V and 3 bases from J, with 17 bases in between. CDR3: CASSPQGWRDYEQYF. The CDR3 nucleotides read TGTGCCAGCAGTCCACAGGGTTGGCGCGACTACGAGCAGTACTTC.

This clone was seen at least ten times. The CDR3 DNA sequence: TGTGCCAGCAGCTTAGAAGTGAAAGTAGGACTAGCGGGACCCTTAAGATACACAGATACGCAGTATTTT. It translates to CASSLEVKVGLAGPLRYTDTQYF. The chain recombines TRBV11-3 with TRBJ2-3; TRBD2 aligns across 12 bases. From germline, CDR1 is SGHNT and CDR2 YENEEA. The trim removed 0 bases at V and 2 bases at J, leaving 21 bases unmatched. This CDR3 contains 23 residues.

The rearrangement links TRBV3-1 (or the pseudogene TRBV3-2) to TRBJ1-2; D is unresolved. This CDR3 has 12 residues. The germline V gene has CDR1 LGHDT and CDR2 YNNKEL (reference sequence). The germline V and J ends were trimmed by 4 bases and 8 bases, with 11 bases remaining between them. The CDR3: CASSLRTGGYTF. The CDR3 DNA reads TGTGCCAGCAGCCTGCGGACTGGGGGCTACACCTTC.

V usage is TRBV6-2 or TRBV6-3 and J usage is TRBJ2-7, with 9 bases identical to TRBD2. Trimming took 6 bases from V and 4 from J; bases not matched to a gene: 13. The CDR3 covers 16 residues. CDR1 is MNHEY and CDR2 is SVGEGT in the germline V gene. CDR3 residues: CASSPSGGAGGYEQYF. The DNA of the CDR3 is TGTGCCAGCAGCCCTTCCGGGGGCGCGGGAGGGTACGAGCAGTACTTC.

Only one count was recorded for this clone. The CDR3 region has the DNA TGTGCCAGCAGTCGGACAGGACGCTCTGGAAACACCATATATTTT. This codes for CASSRTGRSGNTIYF. The chain recombines TRBV5-8 with TRBJ1-3; TRBD1 agrees at 7 bases. With V trimmed by 5 bases and J by 0 bases, 5 bases remained unmatched. CDR1 and CDR2 (germline): SGHTS, YDEGEE. This CDR3 region has 15 residues.

The chain uses TRBV24-1 and TRBJ1-2; TRBD1 agrees at 9 bases. Germline-derived CDR1 and CDR2 are KGHDR and SFDVKD. This CDR3 contains 15 residues. The V segment lost 4 bases and the J segment 8 bases; nucleotides outside the gene matches: 10. CDR3 sequence reads: CATSENGQGLRGYTF. CDR3 in DNA: TGTGCCACCAGTGAAAATGGACAGGGGTTGAGAGGCTACACCTTC.

The chain is built from TRBV5-8 and TRBJ1-1; D call uncertain. V lost 6 bases and J lost 0, with 9 bases in between. The CDR3 sequence is 13 residues long. Per germline, CDR1 SGHTS and CDR2 YDEGEE. The CDR3 sequence is CASTHGMNTEAFF. CDR3 nucleotides: TGTGCCAGCACTCACGGGATGAACACTGAAGCTTTCTTT.

The chain is built from TRBV11-2 and TRBJ1-5, with D perhaps TRBD1 (5 bases). CDR3 length: 16 residues. V lost 1 base, J lost 3 bases, and 13 bases lay in between. Germline assignment: CDR1 SGHAT and CDR2 FQNNGV. The CDR3 region is CASSLGRRAYNQPQHF. The DNA for the CDR3 is TGTGCCAGCAGCTTAGGGCGCAGGGCCTACAATCAGCCCCAGCATTTT.

V and J are TRBV6-5 and TRBJ1-5; 8 nucleotides align to TRBD1. The germline V gene has CDR1 MNHEY and CDR2 SVGAGI. Unmatched junction bases numbered 7, after V lost 6 bases and J lost 6 bases. This CDR3 has 14 amino acids. The DNA for the CDR3 is TGTGCCAGCAGCCTACGGACAGGGAGTCAGCCCCAGCATTTT. Translated: CASSLRTGSQPQHF.

The DNA of the CDR3 is TGTGCCTGGAGCGACGGACGGAGCACAGATACGCAGTATTTT. Translating it yields CAWSDGRSTDTQYF. This chain uses TRBV30 with TRBJ2-3; no reliable D call. The V gene's germline CDR1 is GTSNPN and CDR2 SVGIG (reference sequence). The germline V and J ends were trimmed by 3 bases and 0 bases, with 10 bases remaining between them. The CDR3 sequence is 14 residues long. The entire variable domain, with the rest obtained from reference TRBV30 and TRBJ2-3, is as follows: SQTIHQWPATLVQPVGSPLSLECTVEGTSNPNLYWYRQAAGRGLQLLFYSVGIGQISSEVPQNLSASRPQDRQFILSSKKLLLSDSGFYLCAWSDGRSTDTQYFGPGTRLTVL.

The J gene is TRBJ2-6, the V gene TRBV7-3; D ambiguous. Trimming cost V 5 bases and J 2 bases, with 10 bases left between them. The CDR3 is made up of 15 amino acids. Germline V gene data show CDR1 as SGHTA and CDR2 as FQGTGA. Here the CDR3 DNA reads TGTGCCAGCAGCGACGCTACTCCTGGGGCCAACGTCCTGACTTTC. Translation: CASSDATPGANVLTF.

This chain connects TRBV30 to TRBJ2-1; D is possibly TRBD2 (6 bases). V dropped 4 bases and J dropped 5 bases, with 18 bases sitting between them. CDR3 length equals 15 residues. The germline gives CDR1 GTSNPN, CDR2 SVGIG (reference sequence). DNA for the CDR3: TGTGCCTGGACTCGGCAAGCGGGCGGGGACAATGAGCAGTTCTTC. Protein sequence: CAWTRQAGGDNEQFF. The entire variable domain, with the rest obtained from reference TRBV30 and TRBJ2-1, is as follows: SQTIHQWPATLVQPVGSPLSLECTVEGTSNPNLYWYRQAAGRGLQLLFYSVGIGQISSEVPQNLSASRPQDRQFILSSKKLLLSDSGFYLCAWTRQAGGDNEQFFGPGTRLTVL.

The gene calls are TRBV27 and TRBJ2-5, with D maybe TRBD2 (6 bases). The CDR3 covers 14 residues. Germline V gene sequence: CDR1 MNHEY, CDR2 SMNVEV (reference sequence). V was shortened by 3 bases and J by 5 bases, with 13 bases between the two germline ends. The CDR3 region is CASSLLGGEETQYF. CDR3 in DNA: TGTGCCAGCAGTTTGCTGGGGGGAGAGGAGACCCAGTACTTC.

The chain joins TRBV4-3 to TRBJ1-4, with D uncertain. With 0 bases removed from V and 4 bases from J, the gap between germline ends came to 9 bases. The CDR3 loop spans 15 amino acids. The germline V gene has CDR1 LGHNA and CDR2 YSLEER. The CDR3 spells CASSQEWRDNEKLFF. As DNA, the CDR3 is TGCGCCAGCAGCCAAGAGTGGAGAGATAATGAAAAACTGTTTTTT.

The CDR3 nucleotides read TGTGCCAGCAGGGGACTAGCGGGAGGGCCCGGGGAGCTGTTTTTT. This gives the protein CASRGLAGGPGELFF. The rearrangement joins TRBV6-5 to TRBJ2-2, with 16 nucleotides matching TRBD2. The CDR3 totals 15 residues. V gave up 6 bases and J gave up 6 bases; unmatched junction bases: 1. CDR1 and CDR2 (germline): MNHEY, SVGAGI.